This is a list of T cell receptor beta chains from one sample in a study of blood T cell repertoires in COVID-19. Only in-frame clones appear in the TCRdb table, and some are missing; sequencing was by immunoSEQ multiplex PCR. This table has 300,000 or so clones, 85% appearing once. The sequenced sample was peripheral blood. The receptors shown here come from a woman in her forties or fifties with active or convalescent COVID-19. CDR3s include the opening cysteine and the closing phenylalanine or tryptophan. Fields, in order: clone size, D gene, J gene, V gene, CDR3 DNA, CDR3 protein. A D gene is named only where the DNA matches it firmly. Not every row has a clone size; where given, it reads once, few, many or a size class.

. . TRBJ1-4 TRBV9 TGTGCCAGCAGCCCGCGGGCGTTGGGGAATGAAAAACTGTTTTTT CASSPRALGNEKLFF
. TRBD2 TRBJ2-1 TRBV4-1 TGCGCCAGCAGCCAACCGGGACTAGCGGGAGGGGGCTACAATGAGCAGTTCTTC CASSQPGLAGGGYNEQFF
. TRBD1 TRBJ1-2 TRBV20-1 TGCAGTGCTAGTGTTCAGGGGGTAGGCTATGGCTACACCTTC CSASVQGVGYGYTF
. TRBD2 TRBJ2-7 TRBV10-2 TGCGCCAGCAGGACGTTAGCCGGGGAGGGAGGACACGAGCAGTACTTC CASRTLAGEGGHEQYF
once . TRBJ2-7 TRBV28 TGTGCCAGCAGTTTAGGATGGGGATCGGGGGAGAGGGGAAACTCCTACGAGCAGTACTTC CASSLGWGSGERGNSYEQYF
. TRBD2 TRBJ2-6 TRBV7-2 TGTGCCAGCAGCTTGGGACTAGCGGGCTCTCGGTCTGGGGCCAACGTCCTGACTTTC CASSLGLAGSRSGANVLTF
. TRBD2 TRBJ2-7 TRBV6-6 TGTGCCAGCAGTCCTGGGACTAGCGCAAGGTTTGGCTCCTACGAGCAGTACTTC CASSPGTSARFGSYEQYF
. . TRBJ2-7 TRBV4-1 TGCGCCAGCAGCCAGACAGGGAGGAGCGAGCAGTACTTC CASSQTGRSEQYF
. TRBD1 TRBJ1-5 TRBV5-8 TGTGCCAGCAGCGAGGGACAGCGCAATCAGCCCCAGCATTTT CASSEGQRNQPQHF
. . TRBJ2-5 TRBV2 TGTGCCAGCGCGGTAGGGGCAGAGACCCAGTACTTC CASAVGAETQYF
once . TRBJ1-2 TRBV27 TGTGCCAGCAGAACTACAGACAGGTCTTATGGCTACACCTTC CASRTTDRSYGYTF